This TCR beta chain was recorded in a study of cytomegalovirus exposure and HLA in healthy donors. Study results and caveats: Earlier analysis found most TCR beta V segments productive about 87% or about 30% of the time. It was 164 TCR beta chains that were listed as cytomegalovirus-associated. In a later analysis, V- and J-gene trimming of beta chains associated with a DCLRE1C missense variant, replicated independently.

Amplification used 60 Vbeta primers and 13 Jbeta primers. Assay: immunoSEQ multiplex PCR; the TCRdb copy retains only in-frame clones and omits some. Among around 170,000 clones listed, about 85% were seen once. About this clone itself: Its antigen is undetermined.

V lost 1 base, J lost 2 bases, and 9 bases lay in between. Germline CDR1 and CDR2: SNHLY and FYNNEI. The CDR3 consists of 15 residues. The V call is TRBV2, the J call TRBJ1-3, with D hard to call. This TCR was sampled from a man aged 45-65 years in good health and CMV-seropositive. Material for sequencing was PBMCs. CDR3 in amino acids: CASSEERQAGNTIYF. In nucleotides, the CDR3 is TGTGCCAGCAGTGAAGAAAGGCAGGCTGGAAACACCATATATTTT.